This TCR beta chain was sequenced for a study of cytomegalovirus exposure and HLA in healthy donors. Germline CDR1 reads MNHNS; CDR2 reads SASEGT. The CDR3 runs to 15 residues. After removal of 4 bases from V and 10 bases from J, the junction contained 11 bases not matched to a gene. Researchers ran the PCR with 60 Vbeta and 13 Jbeta primers. Profiling relied on immunoSEQ multiplex PCR, and the TCRdb table lists in-frame clones only, not all of them. The table shows over 60,000 clones, with approximately 70% occurring only once. Everyone who donated was a healthy bone marrow donor. The chain has TRBV6-1 and TRBJ2-1; 9 bases are shared with TRBD2. The sample consisted of PBMCs. The clonotype was recovered from a male donor in good health and CMV-seropositive. Written as DNA, the CDR3 is TGTGCCAGCAGTGCCTCCGGGACTAGCATTTGGGAGCAGTTCTTC. It codes for CASSASGTSIWEQFF.